The clone carrying this T cell receptor (beta chain) occurred once. Participant-reported clinical history was the basis for cohort assignment. This entry comes from a study of blood T cell repertoires in COVID-19. Overall study: The cDNA or gDNA used as material had been derived from T cells, B-cell-depleted T cells, or PBMCs.

Measured with immunoSEQ multiplex PCR; TCRdb has only the in-frame clones, and not every one. The sample includes approximately 300,000 clones, 87% of them seen just once. The CDR3 extends over 15 amino acids. Germline values: CDR1 WSHSY, CDR2 SAAADI. V was pared by 2 bases and J by 1 base, with 12 bases between. The clonotype comes from a woman in her twenties or thirties who had recovered from COVID-19. Sequenced input: PBMCs or T cells enriched from blood (not recorded which). This rearrangement joins TRBV10-2 to TRBJ2-7; D is unclear. The CDR3 here is CASSELGGGSYEQYF. The CDR3 coding sequence is TGCGCCAGCAGTGAGCTTGGCGGTGGTTCCTACGAGCAGTACTTC.